Listed below are T cell receptor beta chains from one sample, sequenced in a study of T-cell reconstitution after alpha-beta-depleted transplantation in children. Each CDR3 protein is one row after TCRdb ran MiXCR on the PCR reads. The sample contains 600,000 to 700,000 distinct CDR3 sequences, roughly 15% of which appear only once. The specimen was PBMCs from the stem cell graft donor, collected from the stem cell graft. These receptors all come from a human donor who donated a stem cell graft to a child with acute myeloid leukemia. CDR3s include the opening cysteine and the closing phenylalanine or tryptophan. Fields, in order: J gene, D gene, V gene, clone size, CDR3 protein, CDR3 DNA. The D gene is left open where the match is weak. Clone size is stated in some rows and not others, as once, few, many or a class when expanded.

>TRBJ2-7|NA|TRBV21-1|few
CATGYSTEIGFYEQYF
TGTGCCACCGGCTACTCCACAGAGATCGGGTTCTACGAGCAGTACTTC
>TRBJ1-5|NA|TRBV13|many
CASSLGGIDQPQHF
TGTGCCAGCAGCTTAGGGGGGATTGATCAGCCCCAGCATTTT
>TRBJ2-2|NA|TRBV9|NA
CASSVGLTGELFF
TGTGCCAGCAGCGTAGGTCTCACCGGGGAGCTGTTTTTT
>TRBJ2-5|NA|TRBV11-3|NA
CASSFGGASDGETQYF
TGTGCCAGCAGCTTCGGAGGGGCCTCAGACGGAGAGACCCAGTACTTC
>TRBJ1-1|NA|TRBV24-1|NA
CATSDSHEAFF
TGTGCCACCAGTGATTCCCACGAAGCTTTCTTT
>TRBJ2-1|NA|TRBV10-3|few
CAISDPGDRSYNEQFF
TGTGCCATCAGTGACCCCGGAGACAGATCCTACAATGAGCAGTTCTTC
>TRBJ1-1|NA|TRBV12-3/TRBV12-4|few
CASARGRNTEAFF
TGTGCCAGCGCCCGCGGACGGAACACTGAAGCTTTCTTT
>TRBJ1-1|NA|TRBV24-1|many
CATQTGPYTEAFF
TGTGCCACCCAGACGGGGCCCTACACTGAAGCTTTCTTT
>TRBJ1-2|NA|TRBV12-3/TRBV12-4|NA
CASSPRGGGYGYTF
TGTGCCAGCAGTCCCAGGGGAGGGGGCTATGGCTACACCTTC
>TRBJ2-7|NA|TRBV29-1|many
CSVRVKLYEQYF
TGCAGCGTAAGGGTCAAGTTATACGAGCAGTACTTC
>TRBJ2-1|NA|TRBV24-1|NA
CATSDFPSYNEQFF
TGTGCCACCAGTGATTTCCCGAGTTACAATGAGCAGTTCTTC
>TRBJ2-7|NA|TRBV6-2/TRBV6-3|many
CASSGFIEQYF
TGTGCCAGCAGTGGCTTCATAGAGCAGTACTTC
>TRBJ2-5|NA|TRBV20-1|many
CSASGIAETQYF
TGCAGTGCTAGTGGAATAGCCGAGACCCAGTACTTC
>TRBJ2-7|TRBD1|TRBV5-1|many
CASSLYGQAYEQYF
TGCGCCAGCAGCTTGTATGGACAGGCCTACGAGCAGTACTTC
>TRBJ1-2|NA|TRBV4-3|many
CASSQETSANYGYTF
TGCGCCAGCAGCCAAGAAACGTCAGCTAACTATGGCTACACCTTC
>TRBJ1-5|TRBD1|TRBV9|NA
CASSVGTGGGQPQHF
TGTGCCAGCAGCGTTGGGACAGGGGGAGGTCAGCCCCAGCATTTT
>TRBJ2-4|NA|TRBV5-5|NA
CASSLNSKNIQYF
TGTGCCAGCAGCTTAAACAGCAAAAACATTCAGTACTTC
>TRBJ2-5|NA|TRBV7-9|NA
CASSIPGEETQYF
TGTGCCAGCAGCATCCCTGGGGAAGAGACCCAGTACTTC
>TRBJ2-1|NA|TRBV6-2/TRBV6-3|NA
CASKEGDNEQFF
TGTGCCAGCAAAGAGGGGGACAATGAGCAGTTCTTC
>TRBJ2-7|TRBD1|TRBV12-3/TRBV12-4|many
CASSLGQGRGFYEQYF
TGTGCCAGCAGTTTAGGACAGGGTAGGGGTTTTTACGAGCAGTACTTC
>TRBJ1-1|NA|TRBV5-1|NA
CASSSLPGAVNTEAFF
TGCGCCAGCAGCTCTCTACCGGGGGCGGTGAACACTGAAGCTTTCTTT
>TRBJ2-7|TRBD1|TRBV11-2|NA
CASRAGTGDEQYF
TGTGCCAGCAGAGCCGGGACAGGGGATGAGCAGTACTTC
>TRBJ2-5|TRBD1|TRBV4-1|NA
CASSQGQGSETQYF
TGCGCCAGCAGCCAAGGACAGGGTAGTGAGACCCAGTACTTC